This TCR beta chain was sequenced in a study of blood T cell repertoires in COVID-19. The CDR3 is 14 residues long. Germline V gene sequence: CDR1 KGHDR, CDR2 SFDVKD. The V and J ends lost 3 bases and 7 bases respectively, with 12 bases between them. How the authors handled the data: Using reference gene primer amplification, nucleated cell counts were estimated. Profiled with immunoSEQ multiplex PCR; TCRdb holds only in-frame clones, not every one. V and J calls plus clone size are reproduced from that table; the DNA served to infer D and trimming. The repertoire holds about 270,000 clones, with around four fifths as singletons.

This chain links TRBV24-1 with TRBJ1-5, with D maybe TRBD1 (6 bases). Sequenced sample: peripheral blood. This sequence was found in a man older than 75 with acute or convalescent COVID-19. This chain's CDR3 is CATSDPTGRQPQHF. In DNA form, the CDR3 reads TGTGCCACCAGTGATCCAACAGGGCGCCAGCCCCAGCATTTT.